This TCR beta chain was sequenced in a study of cytomegalovirus exposure and HLA in healthy donors. Background on the study: Researchers previously reported finding 100 million or so unique TCR beta sequences from roughly 180 million T cells. Researchers found that roughly 81% of some 400 genotyped donors fell within the Caucasian-associated ancestry cluster. Study-wide points: V- and J-gene trimming of TCR beta was linked (in a later analysis) to a missense DCLRE1C variant. Associated with cytomegalovirus, according to the listing, were 170 or so TCR beta chains.

The PCR employed 60 Vbeta primers together with 13 Jbeta primers. Some clones are missing from TCRdb's copy, which holds only in-frame ones; the method was immunoSEQ multiplex PCR. The sample has approximately 44,000 clones, around 85% seen once. Comment on this clone: The antigen is unknown.

This CDR3 is built from 14 residues. Germline loops: CDR1 MNHNY, CDR2 SVGAGI (reference sequence). V was shortened by 2 bases and J by 2 bases, with 10 bases between the two germline ends. The sequenced sample consisted of PBMCs. V usage is TRBV6-6 and J usage is TRBJ2-7; possible D gene TRBD1, 5 bases. This TCR came from a man aged 45-65 years in good health and CMV-seronegative. DNA of the CDR3: TGTGCCAGCAGTTACGAAGACAGAGCCTACGAGCAGTACTTC. Translating it yields CASSYEDRAYEQYF.